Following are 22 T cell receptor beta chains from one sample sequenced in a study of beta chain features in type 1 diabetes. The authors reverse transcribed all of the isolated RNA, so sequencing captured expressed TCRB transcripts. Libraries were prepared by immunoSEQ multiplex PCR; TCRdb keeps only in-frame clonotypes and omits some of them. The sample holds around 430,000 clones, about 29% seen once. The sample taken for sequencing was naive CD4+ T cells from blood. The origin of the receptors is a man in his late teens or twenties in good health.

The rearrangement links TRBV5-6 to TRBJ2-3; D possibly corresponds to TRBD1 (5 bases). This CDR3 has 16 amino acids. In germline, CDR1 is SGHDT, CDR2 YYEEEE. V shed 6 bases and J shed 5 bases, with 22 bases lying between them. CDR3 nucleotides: TGTGCCAGCACCCTAATCAGGGATTTACTCGGAGATACGCAGTATTTT. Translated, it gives CASTLIRDLLGDTQYF.

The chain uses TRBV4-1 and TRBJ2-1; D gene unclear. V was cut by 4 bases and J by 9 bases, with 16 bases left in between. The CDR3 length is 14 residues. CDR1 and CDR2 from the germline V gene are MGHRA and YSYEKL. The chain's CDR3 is CASSPSVVLGEQFF. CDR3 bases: TGCGCCAGCAGCCCGAGCGTGGTTCTGGGTGAGCAGTTCTTC.

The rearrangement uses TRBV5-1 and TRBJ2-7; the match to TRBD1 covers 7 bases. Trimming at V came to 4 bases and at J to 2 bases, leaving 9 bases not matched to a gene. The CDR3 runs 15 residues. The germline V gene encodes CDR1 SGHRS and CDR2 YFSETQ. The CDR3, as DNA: TGCGCCAGCAGCCTAGACAGGGACGCCCCCTACGAGCAGTACTTC. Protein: CASSLDRDAPYEQYF. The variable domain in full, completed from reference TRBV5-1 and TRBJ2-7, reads KAGVTQTPRYLIKTRGQQVTLSCSPISGHRSVSWYQQTPGQGLQFLFEYFSETQRNKGNFPGRFSGRQFSNSRSEMNVSTLELGDSALYLCASSLDRDAPYEQYFGPGTRLTVT.

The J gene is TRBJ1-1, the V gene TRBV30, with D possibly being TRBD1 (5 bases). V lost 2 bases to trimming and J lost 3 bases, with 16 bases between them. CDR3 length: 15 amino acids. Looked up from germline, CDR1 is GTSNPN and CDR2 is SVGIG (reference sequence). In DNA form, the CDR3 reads TGTGCCTGGAGTTCGGGACTGACGATGTACACTGAAGCTTTCTTT. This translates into CAWSSGLTMYTEAFF.

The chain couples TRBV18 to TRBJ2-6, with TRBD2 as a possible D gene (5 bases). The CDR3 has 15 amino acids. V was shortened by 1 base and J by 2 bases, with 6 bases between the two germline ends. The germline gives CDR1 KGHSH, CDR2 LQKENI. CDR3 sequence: CASSPLRAGANVLTF. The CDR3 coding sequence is TGTGCCAGCTCACCACTGCGGGCTGGGGCCAACGTCCTGACTTTC.

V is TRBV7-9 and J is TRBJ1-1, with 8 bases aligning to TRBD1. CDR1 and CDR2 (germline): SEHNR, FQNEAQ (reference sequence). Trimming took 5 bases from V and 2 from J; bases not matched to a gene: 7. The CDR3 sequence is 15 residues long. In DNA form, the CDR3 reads TGTGCCAGCAGCGACCGGGACAGGTTTAACACTGAAGCTTTCTTT. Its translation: CASSDRDRFNTEAFF.

CDR3 in DNA: TGTGCCTGGAGCGCAGGGGCCCAGTACTTC. It specifies CAWSAGAQYF. The J gene is TRBJ2-5, the V gene TRBV30; TRBD1 might be the D (6 bases). CDR3 length equals 10 residues. The germline CDR1 and CDR2 sequences are GTSNPN and SVGIG (reference sequence). With 3 bases removed from V and 9 bases from J, the gap between germline ends came to 8 bases.

CDR3 sequence reads: CASSEGRSGNTIYF. CDR3 nucleotides: TGTGCCAGCAGCGAGGGCAGGTCAGGAAACACCATATATTTT. The rearrangement joins TRBV9 to TRBJ1-3; D call uncertain. From germline, CDR1 is SGDLS and CDR2 YYNGEE. Trimming removed 3 bases at V and 4 bases at J, with 11 bases between. The length of the CDR3 is 14 residues. Complete variable domain (other parts from reference TRBV9 and TRBJ1-3): DSGVTQTPKHLITATGQRVTLRCSPRSGDLSVYWYQQSLDQGLQFLIQYYNGEERAKGNILERFSAQQFPDLHSELNLSSLELGDSALYFCASSEGRSGNTIYFGEGSWLTVV.

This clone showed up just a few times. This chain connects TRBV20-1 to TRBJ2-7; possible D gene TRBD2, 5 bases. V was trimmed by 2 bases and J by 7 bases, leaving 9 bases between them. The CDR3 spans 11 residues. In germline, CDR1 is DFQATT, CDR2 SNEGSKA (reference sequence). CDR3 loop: CSARFGIEQYF. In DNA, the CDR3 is TGCAGTGCTAGATTCGGGATTGAGCAGTACTTC.

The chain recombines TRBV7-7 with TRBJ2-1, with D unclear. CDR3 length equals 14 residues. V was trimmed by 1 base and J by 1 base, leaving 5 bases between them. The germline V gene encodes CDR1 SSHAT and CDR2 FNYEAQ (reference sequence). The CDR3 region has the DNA TGTGCCAGCAGCTTAGGGGGTTCCTACAATGAGCAGTTCTTC. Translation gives CASSLGGSYNEQFF.

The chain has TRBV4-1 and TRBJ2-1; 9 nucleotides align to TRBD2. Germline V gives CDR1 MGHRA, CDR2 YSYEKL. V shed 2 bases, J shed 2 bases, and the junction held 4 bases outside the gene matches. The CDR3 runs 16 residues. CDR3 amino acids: CASSQHGGRAYNEQFF. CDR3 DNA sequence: TGCGCCAGCAGCCAACATGGCGGGAGGGCCTACAATGAGCAGTTCTTC.

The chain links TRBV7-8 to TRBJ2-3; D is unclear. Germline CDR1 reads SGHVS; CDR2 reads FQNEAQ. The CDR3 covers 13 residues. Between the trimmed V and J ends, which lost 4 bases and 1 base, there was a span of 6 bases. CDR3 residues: CASSYRGTDTQYF. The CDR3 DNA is TGTGCCAGCAGCTACCGCGGCACAGATACGCAGTATTTT.

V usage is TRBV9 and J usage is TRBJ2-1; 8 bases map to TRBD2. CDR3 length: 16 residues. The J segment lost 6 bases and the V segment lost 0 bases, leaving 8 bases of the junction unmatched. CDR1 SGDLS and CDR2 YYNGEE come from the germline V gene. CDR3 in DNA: TGTGCCAGCAGCGTAGTAACCAGCGGGAGAGGCAATGAGCAGTTCTTC. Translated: CASSVVTSGRGNEQFF.

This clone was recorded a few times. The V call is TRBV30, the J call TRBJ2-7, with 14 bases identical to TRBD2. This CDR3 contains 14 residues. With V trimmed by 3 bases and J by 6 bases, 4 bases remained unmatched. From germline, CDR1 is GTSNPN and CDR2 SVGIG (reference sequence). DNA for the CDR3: TGTGCCTGGAGCGGGACTAGCGGGAGTTCCGAGCAGTACTTC. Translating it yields CAWSGTSGSSEQYF.

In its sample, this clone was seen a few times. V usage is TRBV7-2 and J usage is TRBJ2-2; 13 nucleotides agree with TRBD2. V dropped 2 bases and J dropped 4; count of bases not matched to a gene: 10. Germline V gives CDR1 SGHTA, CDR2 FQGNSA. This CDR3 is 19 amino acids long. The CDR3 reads CASSLLGLAGAPGTGELFF. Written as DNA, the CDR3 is TGTGCCAGCAGCTTACTAGGACTAGCGGGAGCCCCGGGCACCGGGGAGCTGTTTTTT. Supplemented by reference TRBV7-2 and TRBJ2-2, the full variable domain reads GAGVSQSPSNKVTEKGKDVELRCDPISGHTALYWYRQSLGQGLEFLIYFQGNSAPDKSGLPSDRFSAERTGGSVSTLTIQRTQQEDSAVYLCASSLLGLAGAPGTGELFFGEGSRLTVL.

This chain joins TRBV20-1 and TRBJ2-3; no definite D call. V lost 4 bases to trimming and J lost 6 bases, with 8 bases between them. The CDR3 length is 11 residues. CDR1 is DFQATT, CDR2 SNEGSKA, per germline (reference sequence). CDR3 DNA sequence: TGCAGTGCTATAGTGTCGGATACGCAGTATTTT. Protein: CSAIVSDTQYF.

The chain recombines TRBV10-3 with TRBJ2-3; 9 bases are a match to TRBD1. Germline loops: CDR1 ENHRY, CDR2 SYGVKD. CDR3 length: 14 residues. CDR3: CAHSRDRDADTQYF. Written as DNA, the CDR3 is TGTGCGCACTCCCGGGACAGGGATGCAGATACGCAGTATTTT.

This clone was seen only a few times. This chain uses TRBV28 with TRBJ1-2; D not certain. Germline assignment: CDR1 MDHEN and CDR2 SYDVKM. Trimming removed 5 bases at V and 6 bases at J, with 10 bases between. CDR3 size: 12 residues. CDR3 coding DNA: TGTGCCAGCAGTCTCCTACCCCATGGCTACACCTTC. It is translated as CASSLLPHGYTF.

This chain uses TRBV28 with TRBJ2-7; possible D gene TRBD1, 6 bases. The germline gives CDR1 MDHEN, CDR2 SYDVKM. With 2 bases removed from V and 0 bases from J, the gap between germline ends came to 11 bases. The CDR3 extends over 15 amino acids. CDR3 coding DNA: TGTGCCAGCAGTTTAACAGCAGGGGTCTCCTACGAGCAGTACTTC. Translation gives CASSLTAGVSYEQYF.

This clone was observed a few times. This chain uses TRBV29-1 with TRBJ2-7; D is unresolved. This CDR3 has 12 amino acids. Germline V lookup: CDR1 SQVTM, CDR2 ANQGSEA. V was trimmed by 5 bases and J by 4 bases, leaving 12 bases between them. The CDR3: CSVQDLSYEQYF. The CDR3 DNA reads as TGCAGCGTTCAGGACCTTTCTTACGAGCAGTACTTC.

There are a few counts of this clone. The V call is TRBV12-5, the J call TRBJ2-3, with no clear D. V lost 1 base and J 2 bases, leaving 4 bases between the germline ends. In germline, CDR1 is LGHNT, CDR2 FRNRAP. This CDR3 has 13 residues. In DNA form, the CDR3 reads TGTGCTAGTGGTTTGGCTAACACAGATACGCAGTATTTT. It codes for CASGLANTDTQYF.

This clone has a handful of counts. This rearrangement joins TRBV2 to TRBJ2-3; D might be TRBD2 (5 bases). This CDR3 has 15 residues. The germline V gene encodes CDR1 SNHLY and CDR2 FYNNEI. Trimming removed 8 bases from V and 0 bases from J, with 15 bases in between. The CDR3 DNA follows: TGTGCCAGCTCTTGGCTAGGCGGGAGCACAGATACGCAGTATTTT. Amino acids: CASSWLGGSTDTQYF.